The 21 T cell receptor beta chains given below trace back to one sample, sequenced in a study of blood T cell repertoires in COVID-19. Assay used: immunoSEQ multiplex PCR; TCRdb lists only in-frame clones, some missing. The data hold some 260,000 clones, with 88% observed a single time. Sample: peripheral blood. The receptors here all came from a woman in her 30s with COVID-19, enrolled during active disease.

The V call is TRBV4-2, the J call TRBJ2-1; 12 bases line up with TRBD2. This CDR3 spans 18 amino acids. The germline CDR1 and CDR2 sequences are LGHNA and YNFKEQ. V dropped 2 bases and J dropped 7; count of bases not matched to a gene: 12. CDR3 nucleotides: TGTGCCAGCAGCCAACCGACAGAGACCGGGACTAGCGGGAATGAGCAGTTCTTC. Translated, it gives CASSQPTETGTSGNEQFF.

V and J are TRBV18 and TRBJ1-1; no clear D. The CDR3 spans 13 residues. V shed 5 bases and J shed 3 bases, with 10 bases lying between them. CDR1 is KGHSH and CDR2 is LQKENI in the germline V gene. CDR3 in DNA: TGTGCCAGCTCATCGATGTCGGACACTGAAGCTTTCTTT. It specifies CASSSMSDTEAFF.

This clone was counted at least ten times. The chain couples TRBV27 to TRBJ2-2; D might be TRBD2 (6 bases). Between the trimmed V and J ends, which lost 5 bases and 0 bases, there was a span of 16 bases. The length of the CDR3 is 17 residues. Germline V gene lookup returns CDR1 MNHEY and CDR2 SMNVEV (reference sequence). The CDR3, as DNA: TGTGCCAGCAGTAAGGATGCGGGGTTCGCGAACACCGGGGAGCTGTTTTTT. Its translation: CASSKDAGFANTGELFF.

The gene calls are TRBV6-2 or TRBV6-3 and TRBJ2-7, with 8 bases fitting TRBD2. CDR3 length: 15 amino acids. With 5 bases clipped from V and 9 bases from J, the junction kept 15 bases outside the gene matches. The V gene's germline CDR1 is MNHEY and CDR2 SVGEGT. The CDR3 region has the DNA TGTGCCAGCAGTGGACCGGGACTAGTATCCGGCGTGCAGTACGTC. Translated: CASSGPGLVSGVQYV.

This clone was seen just once. The chain recombines TRBV2 with TRBJ1-2; 7 bases align to TRBD1. The germline V gene has CDR1 SNHLY and CDR2 FYNNEI. The CDR3 consists of 13 residues. The ends lost 9 bases at V and 8 bases at J; junction bases unmatched: 12. CDR3 sequence: CARGELTGYGYTF. In DNA form, the CDR3 reads TGTGCCAGGGGGGAATTGACAGGGTACGGCTACACCTTC.

This clone was seen a few times. The chain recombines TRBV7-9 with TRBJ1-2; TRBD1 is a possible D gene (6 bases). The V and J ends lost 2 bases and 13 bases respectively, with 20 bases between them. The germline V gene has CDR1 SEHNR and CDR2 FQNEAQ (reference sequence). CDR3 size: 14 residues. CDR3 sequence reads: CASSLSWDKAILTF. The CDR3 DNA sequence: TGTGCCAGCAGCTTATCCTGGGACAAGGCAATTCTCACCTTC. Drawing the rest from reference TRBV7-9 and TRBJ1-2, the complete variable domain is DTGVSQNPRHKITKRGQNVTFRCDPISEHNRLYWYRQTLGQGPEFLTYFQNEAQLEKSRLLSDRFSAERPKGSFSTLEIQRTEQGDSAMYLCASSLSWDKAILTFGSGTRLTVV.

The chain carries TRBV19 and TRBJ2-5; 12 bases match TRBD1. Unmatched junction bases numbered 11, after V lost 10 bases and J lost 5 bases. CDR3 length: 15 residues. Germline V gene sequence: CDR1 LNHDA, CDR2 SQIVND (reference sequence). The CDR3 nucleotides are TGTGCCACCTCTGGGACAGGGGGCGTGATGGAGACCCAGTACTTC. Translated: CATSGTGGVMETQYF.

CDR3 sequence (DNA): TGTGCCAGCAGCTTCGGACTAGCGGACTCCTACGAGCAGTACGTC. This translates into CASSFGLADSYEQYV. J is TRBJ2-7 and V is TRBV5-6; TRBD2 matches at 10 bases. CDR3 length: 15 residues. Trimming at V came to 2 bases and at J to 0 bases, leaving 2 bases not matched to a gene. The V gene's germline CDR1 is SGHDT and CDR2 YYEEEE.

The CDR3 reads CAIRGTGNTGELFF. CDR3 DNA sequence: TGTGCCATCAGGGGGACAGGAAACACCGGGGAGCTGTTTTTT. The chain employs TRBV10-3 and TRBJ2-2, with 8 bases identical to TRBD1. Germline loops: CDR1 ENHRY, CDR2 SYGVKD. V was clipped by 6 bases and J by 2 bases; unmatched bases: 2. The CDR3 is 14 residues long.

The chain combines TRBV7-2 with TRBJ2-2, with TRBD1 matching over 9 bases. The germline V gene encodes CDR1 SGHTA and CDR2 FQGNSA. J was trimmed by 5 bases and V by 5 bases; bases with no gene match: 6. The CDR3 is 15 residues long. The CDR3 sequence: CASSHRDRETGELFF. Written as DNA, the CDR3 is TGTGCCAGCAGCCACCGGGACAGGGAAACCGGGGAGCTGTTTTTT.

This clone was seen a handful of times. J is TRBJ1-2 and V is TRBV25-1; a weak D match, TRBD1 (6 bases). The CDR3 covers 14 residues. V dropped 6 bases and J dropped 8 bases, with 19 bases sitting between them. CDR1 MGHDK and CDR2 SYGVNS come from the germline V gene. CDR3 loop: CASRAGGEVRGYTF. Written as DNA, the CDR3 is TGTGCCAGCAGGGCTGGGGGCGAGGTCCGAGGCTACACCTTC.

V gene TRBV7-8 combines with J gene TRBJ2-7, with 14 bases lining up with TRBD2. Germline-derived CDR1 and CDR2 are SGHVS and FQNEAQ. With 4 bases clipped from V and 4 bases from J, the junction kept 3 bases outside the gene matches. The CDR3 totals 15 residues. The CDR3 region has the DNA TGTGCCAGCAGCTCCAGGACTAGCGGGGGGTACGAGCAGTACTTC. Translated, it gives CASSSRTSGGYEQYF.

The chain recombines TRBV29-1 with TRBJ1-5, with a tentative D call TRBD1 (5 bases). The length of the CDR3 is 13 residues. V was clipped by 6 bases and J by 1 base, with 10 bases between them. CDR1 and CDR2 from the germline V gene are SQVTM and ANQGSEA. This CDR3 is CSVAQASNQPQHF. The CDR3, as DNA: TGCAGCGTCGCACAGGCGAGCAATCAGCCCCAGCATTTT.

This chain joins TRBV11-3 and TRBJ2-3; weak D call: TRBD1 (7 bases). Per germline, CDR1 SGHNT and CDR2 YENEEA. The V gene lost 1 base and the J gene lost 4 bases, with 12 bases spanning the gap. This CDR3 has 15 residues. CDR3 loop: CASSLGQGGPDTQYF. In nucleotides, the CDR3 is TGTGCCAGCAGCTTAGGACAGGGAGGACCAGATACGCAGTATTTT.

This clone has only a few counts. This chain links TRBV2 with TRBJ2-3; D possibly corresponds to TRBD2 (6 bases). Germline V gene sequence: CDR1 SNHLY, CDR2 FYNNEI. The CDR3 spans 13 residues. Trimming pared 6 bases from V and 0 bases from J, leaving 7 bases between. CDR3 region: CASRSGSTDTQYF. CDR3 nucleotide sequence: TGTGCCAGCAGGAGCGGGAGCACAGATACGCAGTATTTT.

The chain employs TRBV19 and TRBJ1-5; 9 nucleotides line up with TRBD1. Trimming cost V 7 bases and J 4 bases; bases outside gene matches: 8. The CDR3 sequence is 15 residues long. Germline-derived CDR1 and CDR2 are LNHDA and SQIVND (reference sequence). DNA of the CDR3: TGTGCCAGTAAGTTTGGACAGGGGCTGAATCAGCCCCAGCATTTT. It is translated as CASKFGQGLNQPQHF.

The chain joins TRBV18 to TRBJ2-7, with TRBD1 as a possible D gene (5 bases). Trimming shortened V by 3 bases and J by 4 bases, and 19 bases separated the two germline ends. This CDR3 is 16 amino acids long. CDR1 is KGHSH and CDR2 is LQKENI in the germline V gene. The CDR3 region has the DNA TGTGCCAGCTCACCCTATGGCAGGGATGTGATATACGAGCAGTACTTC. Its protein product is CASSPYGRDVIYEQYF.

V and J are TRBV10-1 and TRBJ1-1; D gene unclear. CDR1 is WNHNN, CDR2 SYGVQD, per germline (reference sequence). The CDR3 is made up of 13 amino acids. Between the trimmed V and J ends, which lost 6 bases and 1 base, there was a span of 9 bases. In DNA form, the CDR3 reads TGCGCCAGCAGGAGATTAAGGAACACTGAAGCTTTCTTT. This translates into CASRRLRNTEAFF.

CDR3 in DNA: TGCGCCAGCAGCTGGCAGGGTGAATCCGATTCACCCCTCCACTTT. This codes for CASSWQGESDSPLHF. The gene calls are TRBV5-1 and TRBJ1-6, with D tentatively TRBD1 (5 bases). The CDR3 sequence is 15 residues long. V lost 3 bases, J lost 8 bases, and 15 bases lay in between. The V gene's germline CDR1 is SGHRS and CDR2 YFSETQ. The full variable domain, in which reference TRBV5-1 and TRBJ1-6 provide the parts outside the CDR3, is KAGVTQTPRYLIKTRGQQVTLSCSPISGHRSVSWYQQTPGQGLQFLFEYFSETQRNKGNFPGRFSGRQFSNSRSEMNVSTLELGDSALYLCASSWQGESDSPLHFGNGTRLTVT.

The chain employs TRBV10-2 and TRBJ2-5; TRBD1 is a possible D gene (6 bases). Trimming removed 7 bases at V and 5 bases at J, with 14 bases between. The CDR3 length is 13 residues. CDR1 is WSHSY and CDR2 is SAAADI in the germline V gene. CDR3 DNA sequence: TGCGCCAGCAACCAGGGGCCGTTTGAGACCCAGTACTTC. This encodes CASNQGPFETQYF.

The J gene is TRBJ2-1, the V gene TRBV9, with D possibly TRBD2 on 6 matching bases. The CDR3 extends over 16 amino acids. Germline CDR1 is SGDLS and CDR2 is YYNGEE. With 0 bases removed from V and 0 bases from J, the gap between germline ends came to 10 bases. CDR3 amino acids: CASSVVSGSSYNEQFF. CDR3 in DNA: TGTGCCAGCAGCGTAGTTTCCGGGAGCTCCTACAATGAGCAGTTCTTC.